This TCR beta chain is from a study of beta chain features in type 1 diabetes. CDR3 size: 16 residues. The germline V gene encodes CDR1 SGHAT and CDR2 FQNNGV. J was trimmed by 0 bases and V by 5 bases; bases with no gene match: 7. Expressed TCRB transcripts got sequenced, as all isolated RNA was reverse transcribed. TCRdb's table, derived via immunoSEQ multiplex PCR, lists solely in-frame clones and lacks some. The sample holds roughly 230,000 clones, 9.6% seen once. This receptor was taken from a woman aged 18-29 years in good health. Sequenced: naive CD4+ T cells from blood. The rearrangement joins TRBV11-2 to TRBJ1-1; TRBD1 matches 9 bases. The CDR3 nucleotides are TGTGCCAGCAGCCCCAACACAGGGGGCATGAACACTGAAGCTTTCTTT. Amino acid sequence: CASSPNTGGMNTEAFF.